This TCR beta chain was retrieved from a study of identical twins. TCRdb redid the calling of the 5' RACE reads with MiXCR, one entry per CDR3 protein. The sample lists approximately 500,000 distinct CDR3 sequences; 13% to 15% were seen once. A word on this clonotype: The target antigen is unknown.

The V gene lost 5 bases and the J gene lost 9 bases, with 30 bases spanning the gap. The germline gives CDR1 SGHRS, CDR2 YFSETQ. This CDR3 spans 17 amino acids. General study findings and limits: In cord blood, abundant beta clonotypes had fewer insertions; memory showed no trend. Models underpredicted monozygotic twin sharing of out-of-frame TCR alpha. Out-of-frame alpha sequences shared between twins exhibited an excess of low generation probability.

Another study also made use of these data, one on yellow fever vaccine responses in identical twins.

The chain recombines TRBV5-1 with TRBJ2-7, with D maybe TRBD2 (5 bases). The sample consisted of CD4+ T cells sorted from blood. The origin of this receptor is a woman aged 18-29 years in good health. In nucleotides, the CDR3 is TGCGCCAGCAGGAACACAGTTTTCGGGAACGGCCTTCCTTTGCAGTACTTC. Translating gives CASRNTVFGNGLPLQYF.